A selection of T cell receptor beta chains follows, all from one sample in a study of blood T cell repertoires in COVID-19. TCRdb keeps only in-frame clones here, not all; method: immunoSEQ multiplex PCR. The data show roughly 52,000 clones, around 84% seen once. Sequenced: peripheral blood. The origin of the receptors is a human donor in a cohort sampled during active or convalescent COVID-19. The CDR3 runs from the conserved cysteine through the conserved F or W.

v_gene	j_gene	CDR3aa
TRBV7-6	TRBJ2-3	CASSLSRADTQYF
TRBV19	TRBJ1-5	CASSTLKGTGGNQPQHF
TRBV11-2	TRBJ2-1	CASSPLSPGGRGEQFF
TRBV6-2/TRBV6-3	TRBJ1-4	CASSYSRGRREKLFF
TRBV6-5	TRBJ2-5	CASSPLGGGGKTQYF
TRBV18	TRBJ2-2	CASSPTGSGTMAGELFF
TRBV27	TRBJ1-1	CASSYGPGRTNTEAFF
TRBV23-1	TRBJ1-2	CASSRRTYYGYTF
TRBV19	TRBJ1-1	CASTRGAQGSTEAFF
TRBV6-6	TRBJ2-3	CASSRNGLISTDTQYF
TRBV14	TRBJ1-1	CASSHSGSGTEAFF
TRBV9	TRBJ2-7	CASSDPSSGPLGEQYF
TRBV7-7	TRBJ2-5	CASSLGGQQETQYF
TRBV6-2/TRBV6-3	TRBJ2-7	CASSPAAGRGNAYEQYF
TRBV3-1/TRBV3-2	TRBJ2-3	CASSQQNYTDTQYF
TRBV19	TRBJ1-1	CASSIPTDSYTEAFF
TRBV7-3	TRBJ2-1	CASSSGQVWNEQFF
TRBV19	TRBJ1-3	CASRRQVPINSGNTIYF
TRBV4-3	TRBJ2-1	CASSQDQGGGGPRGYNEQFF
TRBV7-9	TRBJ1-4	CASSLQQGLVEKLFF
TRBV18	TRBJ1-2	CASSPSGQGVEYGYTF
TRBV19	TRBJ1-1	CASSLQNSAIGAFF
TRBV7-9	TRBJ1-1	CASSLSGQGLYTEAFF
TRBV16	TRBJ1-5	CASSQSGRNQPQHF
TRBV6-5	TRBJ2-3	CASRPDRTSTDTQYF
TRBV2	TRBJ2-3	CASSDPGLPDGTDTQYF
TRBV3-1/TRBV3-2	TRBJ2-2	CASRYGGTGELFF
TRBV21-1	TRBJ1-5	CASSKKTRDTAVVEPQHF
TRBV6-2/TRBV6-3	TRBJ1-6	CASSDMGQSPLHF
TRBV6-2/TRBV6-3	TRBJ1-4	CASSDTGSVNEKLFF
TRBV7-2	TRBJ2-3	CASSVTSGGVADTQYF
TRBV6-2/TRBV6-3	TRBJ2-7	CASSDPGQGAPYEQYF
TRBV27	TRBJ1-1	CASSLFTGGGEAFF
TRBV7-3	TRBJ2-2	CASSSRGSTGELFF
TRBV12-3/TRBV12-4	TRBJ2-7	CASSFGKYEQYF
TRBV4-3	TRBJ1-1	CASSQILWDSAGAFF
TRBV2	TRBJ1-2	CASSRGSGGYTF
TRBV2	TRBJ1-2	CASSEEGRGYTF
TRBV5-4	TRBJ1-2	CASSGTGRDGYTF
TRBV21-1	TRBJ1-2	CASSSRSEVYGYTF
TRBV19	TRBJ1-2	CASSIRSDNYGYTF
TRBV25-1	TRBJ2-1	CASSLAGGPDEQFF
TRBV4-1	TRBJ2-1	CASMGLRFNEQFF
TRBV12-3/TRBV12-4	TRBJ2-2	CASSPTGGLLFF
TRBV30	TRBJ2-1	CAGRTGSPYNEQFF
TRBV11-2	TRBJ1-3	CASSFSGPGAGNTIYF
TRBV3-1/TRBV3-2	TRBJ2-3	CASSHRGLAASPDTQYF